Reported below is one T cell receptor (beta chain). Its antigen is as yet unknown. The data were taken from a study of cytomegalovirus exposure and HLA in healthy donors. Overall study findings and caveats: Later on, a genetic analysis was performed. It linked a missense variant in DCLRE1C with V- and J-gene trimming of TCR beta. The study reported that TCR beta sequences accurately predicted HLA-A and HLA-B alleles in most subjects.

CDR3 length: 14 residues. Trimming at V came to 4 bases and at J to 2 bases, leaving 3 bases not matched to a gene. Germline V gene sequence: CDR1 SGHDT, CDR2 YYEEEE. The primer mix had 60 Vbeta and 13 Jbeta primers. The repertoire was sequenced with immunoSEQ multiplex PCR; TCRdb's copy has only in-frame clones and lacks some. The table shows about 100,000 clones, with less than 85% occurring only once. At the time of sampling, donors were nominally healthy, though unrecorded immune exposures were likely. The sequenced material came from PBMCs. The sequence was collected from a middle-aged woman in good health and CMV-seropositive. The chain has TRBV5-6 and TRBJ2-1; 7 bases map to TRBD1. The CDR3 nucleotides are TGTGCCAGCAGCCCGGACAGGACCTACAATGAGCAGTTCTTC. It specifies CASSPDRTYNEQFF.